This T cell receptor beta chain was documented in a study of T cell changes during pregnancy in multiple sclerosis. Clones were read by immunoSEQ multiplex PCR, and TCRdb kept only the in-frame ones, dropping some. This sample has tens of thousands of clones; roughly 95% occur once, and the top ten carry approximately 1%. With 5 bases clipped from V and 7 bases from J, the junction kept 12 bases outside the gene matches. The CDR3 sequence is 16 residues long. The germline V gene has CDR1 SGHTS and CDR2 YDEGEE. This receptor was taken from a female donor with multiple sclerosis, enrolled in a pregnancy study. The rearrangement links TRBV5-8 to TRBJ1-6; 7 nucleotides agree with TRBD1. The sample in question was peripheral blood, obtained in the second trimester of pregnancy. The CDR3 DNA is TGTGCCAGCAGGAGACCGACAGGGCCTTCCAATTCACCCCTCCACTTT. This encodes CASRRPTGPSNSPLHF.